Shown below are 21 T cell receptor beta chains from a single sample sequenced in a study of blood T cell repertoires in COVID-19. Clones were read by immunoSEQ multiplex PCR, and TCRdb kept only the in-frame ones, dropping some. The sample has about 480,000 clones, roughly 90% seen once. The source material was PBMCs or T cells enriched from blood (not recorded which). Every receptor here comes from a woman aged 40-49 years who had recovered from COVID-19.

V is TRBV5-1 and J is TRBJ2-7; D is perhaps TRBD1 (6 bases). Trimming left V 4 bases short and J 6 bases short, with 20 bases between. This CDR3 region has 15 residues. Germline lookup yields CDR1 SGHRS and CDR2 YFSETQ. CDR3 bases: TGCGCCAGCAGCGCCATGGGACAAGACGTCGCCGAGCAGTACTTC. It encodes CASSAMGQDVAEQYF. The entire variable domain, with the rest obtained from reference TRBV5-1 and TRBJ2-7, is as follows: KAGVTQTPRYLIKTRGQQVTLSCSPISGHRSVSWYQQTPGQGLQFLFEYFSETQRNKGNFPGRFSGRQFSNSRSEMNVSTLELGDSALYLCASSAMGQDVAEQYFGPGTRLTVT.

The chain recombines TRBV18 with TRBJ2-3; no definite D call. The CDR3 length is 12 residues. CDR1 KGHSH and CDR2 LQKENI come from the germline V gene. V was cut by 4 bases and J by 4 bases, with 6 bases left in between. The CDR3 spells CASSLGPDTQYF. The CDR3 DNA is TGTGCCAGCTCACTTGGGCCAGATACGCAGTATTTT. Filled out from reference TRBV18 and TRBJ2-3, the complete variable domain reads NAGVMQNPRHLVRRRGQEARLRCSPMKGHSHVYWYRQLPEEGLKFMVYLQKENIIDESGMPKERFSAEFPKEGPSILRIQQVVRGDSAAYFCASSLGPDTQYFGPGTRLTVL.

This clone was found once. The chain couples TRBV9 to TRBJ2-3, with D possibly TRBD2 on 6 matching bases. This CDR3 has 16 residues. Germline CDR1 and CDR2: SGDLS and YYNGEE. Between the trimmed V and J ends, which lost 0 bases and 6 bases, there was a span of 17 bases. CDR3: CASSVGVSGVGDTQYF. The CDR3 nucleotides read TGTGCCAGCAGCGTAGGAGTTAGCGGCGTAGGGGATACGCAGTATTTT.

This chain links TRBV11-3 with TRBJ2-1; TRBD2 matches 10 bases. This CDR3 has 15 amino acids. V lost 2 bases, J lost 6 bases, and 4 bases stayed unmatched. Germline V CDR1 and CDR2: SGHNT, YENEEA. CDR3 DNA sequence: TGTGCCAGCAGCTTACTAGCGGGAGTCGGCAATGAGCAGTTCTTC. Amino acids: CASSLLAGVGNEQFF.

V is TRBV14 and J is TRBJ1-1; D uncertain. Germline values: CDR1 SGHDN, CDR2 FVKESK. V lost 5 bases and J lost 0, with 7 bases in between. The CDR3 is made up of 13 amino acids. The CDR3: CASSSLMNTEAFF. In DNA, the CDR3 is TGTGCCAGCAGCTCCCTAATGAACACTGAAGCTTTCTTT.

The J gene is TRBJ2-7, the V gene TRBV2; perhaps TRBD1 as D (5 bases). This CDR3 region has 12 residues. Trimming took off 5 bases at V and 5 bases at J, with 10 bases between the two ends. From germline, CDR1 is SNHLY and CDR2 FYNNEI. CDR3 loop: CASSTQGNEQYF. Here the CDR3 DNA reads TGTGCCAGCAGTACCCAGGGAAACGAGCAGTACTTC.

The table lists this clone with a count of one. The J gene is TRBJ2-1, the V gene TRBV29-1; a possible D gene is TRBD1 (6 bases). The CDR3 runs to 15 residues. With 0 bases removed from V and 6 bases from J, the gap between germline ends came to 15 bases. The germline V gene has CDR1 SQVTM and CDR2 ANQGSEA. CDR3 in amino acids: CSVEDVTPGVNEQFF. The CDR3 region has the DNA TGCAGCGTTGAAGATGTCACCCCAGGGGTCAATGAGCAGTTCTTC.

As concerns this clone: One junction end does not reproduce the germline sequence, and a read error may be involved. CDR3 region: CATSDPGLAANGQFF. CDR3 DNA sequence: TGTGCCACCAGTGATCCGGGACTCGCGGCCAATGGGCAGTTCTTC. The gene calls are TRBV24-1 and TRBJ2-1; a weak D match, TRBD2 (6 bases). Germline V gene data show CDR1 as KGHDR and CDR2 as SFDVKD. The CDR3 extends over 15 amino acids.

This rearrangement joins TRBV5-1 to TRBJ1-1; 7 bases match TRBD1. The germline V gene has CDR1 SGHRS and CDR2 YFSETQ. Germline trimming cut 1 base from V and 2 bases from J; bases unmatched to any gene: 5. The CDR3 loop spans 15 amino acids. The CDR3: CASSLTGTANTEAFF. The CDR3 DNA is TGCGCCAGCAGCTTGACCGGGACAGCTAACACTGAAGCTTTCTTT.

In its sample, this clone was seen once. This CDR3 reads CASSQGYPVLRSGNTIYF. The CDR3 nucleotides are TGCGCCAGCAGCCAAGGCTACCCCGTCCTTCGCTCTGGAAACACCATATATTTT. V is TRBV4-3 and J is TRBJ1-3; no definite D call. CDR3 size: 18 residues. The V gene lost 1 base and the J gene lost 0 bases, with 16 bases spanning the gap. From germline, CDR1 is LGHNA and CDR2 YSLEER.

This chain links TRBV19 with TRBJ1-4, with 7 bases fitting TRBD1. The CDR3 sequence is 15 residues long. Germline CDR1 is LNHDA and CDR2 is SQIVND (reference sequence). Unmatched junction bases numbered 5, after V lost 3 bases and J lost 4 bases. The CDR3 DNA reads as TGTGCCAGTAGTATGGGTCGGGACAGTAATGAAAAACTGTTTTTT. Protein product: CASSMGRDSNEKLFF.

This clone is a singleton in its sample. The rearrangement uses TRBV18 and TRBJ2-5; D unclear. Germline V CDR1 and CDR2: KGHSH, LQKENI. This CDR3 spans 14 amino acids. V lost 4 bases and J 2 bases, leaving 11 bases between the germline ends. CDR3 residues: CASSRSIRQETQYF. Here the CDR3 DNA reads TGTGCCAGCTCACGGTCGATCAGGCAAGAGACCCAGTACTTC.

The chain is built from TRBV5-6 and TRBJ1-2; maybe TRBD1 (5 bases). V was clipped by 3 bases and J by 3 bases, with 18 bases between them. The CDR3 is 16 residues long. The germline CDR1 and CDR2 sequences are SGHDT and YYEEEE. CDR3 bases: TGTGCCAGCAGCTCAACCCCTCCGACAGACTACTATGGCTACACCTTC. It specifies CASSSTPPTDYYGYTF.

This chain links TRBV19 with TRBJ1-6, with D unresolved. Germline-derived CDR1 and CDR2 are LNHDA and SQIVND (reference sequence). The CDR3 totals 18 residues. The V and J ends lost 1 base and 0 bases respectively, with 13 bases between them. The CDR3 nucleotides read TGTGCCAGTAGTATAGGTGCGGGAAGAAGCTCCTATAATTCACCCCTCCACTTT. It translates to CASSIGAGRSSYNSPLHF.

The chain is built from TRBV13 and TRBJ2-3, with D tentatively TRBD2 (6 bases). CDR3 length: 14 amino acids. CDR1 PRHDT and CDR2 FYEKMQ come from the germline V gene (reference sequence). Trimming removed 6 bases from V and 2 bases from J, with 12 bases in between. CDR3 loop: CASSFGLFTDTQYF. Here the CDR3 DNA reads TGTGCCAGCAGTTTCGGACTATTCACAGATACGCAGTATTTT.

The J gene is TRBJ2-3, the V gene TRBV27; 10 bases fit TRBD2. The CDR3 runs 15 residues. Trimming at V came to 6 bases and at J to 5 bases, leaving 8 bases not matched to a gene. Germline V gene sequence: CDR1 MNHEY, CDR2 SMNVEV (reference sequence). CDR3 region: CASRPGLAARDTQYF. The CDR3 DNA is TGTGCCAGCAGGCCCGGACTAGCGGCCCGAGATACGCAGTATTTT.

The rearrangement joins TRBV9 to TRBJ2-7; 10 bases agree with TRBD1. Germline loops: CDR1 SGDLS, CDR2 YYNGEE. V lost 0 bases and J lost 2; bases outside the gene matches: 2. This CDR3 is built from 15 residues. The CDR3 DNA is TGTGCCAGCAGCGTAGGGGGACAGGGGACCTACGAGCAGTACTTC. This gives the protein CASSVGGQGTYEQYF.

This clone was counted only a few times. The V and J genes are TRBV5-1 and TRBJ2-1, with unresolved D. V gave up 2 bases and J gave up 6 bases, with 12 bases separating them. Germline V gene data show CDR1 as SGHRS and CDR2 as YFSETQ. The CDR3 sequence is 14 residues long. CDR3 nucleotides: TGCGCCAGCAGCTTACTTCAACCAGGCAATGAGCAGTTCTTC. It encodes CASSLLQPGNEQFF.

This clone appeared once. This chain's CDR3 is CASGTGPTNEKLFF. CDR3 nucleotide sequence: TGTGCCAGCGGCACAGGGCCTACTAATGAAAAACTGTTTTTT. The chain couples TRBV7-2 to TRBJ1-4, with TRBD1 as a possible D gene (6 bases). V dropped 8 bases and J dropped 2 bases, with 12 bases sitting between them. Per germline, CDR1 SGHTA and CDR2 FQGNSA. The CDR3 is 14 residues long.

The chain carries TRBV6-4 and TRBJ2-1; TRBD2 matches 14 bases. This CDR3 is built from 19 residues. The J segment lost 5 bases and the V segment lost 5 bases, leaving 14 bases of the junction unmatched. Germline CDR1 is MRHNA and CDR2 is SNTAGT. CDR3 DNA sequence: TGTGCCAGCAGTCTAGTGGGGACTAGCGGGAGTGGTCCACACAATGAGCAGTTCTTC. The encoded protein is CASSLVGTSGSGPHNEQFF.

The chain has TRBV18 and TRBJ2-7; a possible D gene is TRBD1 (6 bases). This CDR3 is 16 amino acids long. The V gene's germline CDR1 is KGHSH and CDR2 LQKENI. Trimming shortened V by 4 bases and J by 0 bases, and 16 bases separated the two germline ends. CDR3 sequence (DNA): TGTGCCAGCTCACAGCGCGCAGGGGCCCCCTCCTACGAGCAGTACTTC. It specifies CASSQRAGAPSYEQYF.